The TCR beta chain described here comes from a study of blood T cell repertoires in COVID-19. Allocation to cohorts depended on clinical history reported by the participants. Up to 2 weeks before entering the study, exposed participants had met a COVID-19 case. In the original workflow: Amplification of reference gene primers provided the estimated nucleated cell counts. TCRdb keeps only in-frame clones here, not all; method: immunoSEQ multiplex PCR. The DNA gave D and trimming, while V, J and clone size come from that table. The sample shows about 62,000 clones, around 65% of them seen only once. V gave up 4 bases and J gave up 3 bases; unmatched junction bases: 8. The germline CDR1 and CDR2 sequences are MNHEY and SMNVEV (reference sequence). This CDR3 region has 16 residues.

Sequenced input: PBMCs or T cells enriched from blood (not recorded which). This clonotype was sampled from a woman aged 55-70 years who had been exposed to COVID-19. The chain uses TRBV27 and TRBJ2-3; 9 bases line up with TRBD2. CDR3 protein: CASSWGSSGGTDTQYF. CDR3 nucleotide sequence: TGTGCCAGCAGTTGGGGTTCGAGCGGGGGGACAGATACGCAGTATTTT.